This TCR beta chain appears in the sequencing data of a study of molecular identifiers for immune sequencing clone quantification. Germline V gene lookup returns CDR1 MNHNY and CDR2 SVGAGI (reference sequence). This CDR3 spans 15 amino acids. One entry per CDR3 protein results from TCRdb running MiXCR on the PCR reads. The repertoire holds 80,000 to 100,000 distinct CDR3 sequences, with 24% as singletons. On this clonotype: A single base separates this from a much larger clone, so it may be a read error.

The chain joins TRBV6-6 to TRBJ1-4; 9 nucleotides agree with TRBD1. Sequences were obtained from naive CD8+ T cells from blood, with Jurkat cell RNA spiked in. Subset denoted: FACS-sorted CD8+CD4-CCR7+CD45RA+ naive T cells. This clonotype originated in a human donor in good health. Some libraries in this study had Jurkat cell RNA spiked in. CDR3 region: CASSLPGQGNENLFF. Written as DNA, the CDR3 is TGTGCCAGCAGTCTTCCGGGACAGGGAAATGAAAATCTGTTTTTT.